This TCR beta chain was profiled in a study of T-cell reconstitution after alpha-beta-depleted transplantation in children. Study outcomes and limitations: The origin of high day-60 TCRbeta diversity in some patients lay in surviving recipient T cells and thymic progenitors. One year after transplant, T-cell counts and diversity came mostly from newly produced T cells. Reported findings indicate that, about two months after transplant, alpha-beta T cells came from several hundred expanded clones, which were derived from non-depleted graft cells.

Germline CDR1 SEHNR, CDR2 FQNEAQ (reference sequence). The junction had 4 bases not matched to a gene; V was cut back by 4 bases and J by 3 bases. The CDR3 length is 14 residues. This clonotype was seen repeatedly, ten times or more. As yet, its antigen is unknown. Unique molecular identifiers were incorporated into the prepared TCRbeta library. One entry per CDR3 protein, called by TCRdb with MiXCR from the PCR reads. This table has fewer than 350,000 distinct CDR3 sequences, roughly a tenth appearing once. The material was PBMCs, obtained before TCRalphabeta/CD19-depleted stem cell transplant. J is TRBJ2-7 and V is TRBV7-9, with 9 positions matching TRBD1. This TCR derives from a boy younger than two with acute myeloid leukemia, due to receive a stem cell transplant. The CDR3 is CASSSGQGNYEQYF. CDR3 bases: TGTGCCAGCAGCTCGGGACAGGGAAACTACGAGCAGTACTTC.